This TCR beta chain comes out of a study of blood T cell repertoires in COVID-19. Study details: Both acute and convalescent COVID-19 samples were obtained from the United States, Italy and Spain.

This clone was observed a few times. As handled by the study authors: Reference gene primer amplification in the assay estimated nucleated cell counts. The method was immunoSEQ multiplex PCR; TCRdb's version includes in-frame clones alone and lacks a portion of them. D and trimming come from the DNA, and the V and J calls and clone size come from that table. The data show some 170,000 clones, 60% to 85% seen once. The clonotype comes from a woman aged 45-65 years with active or convalescent COVID-19. The sequencing input was peripheral blood.

The CDR3 coding sequence is TGTGCCAGCAGGACTCAGGGAAACTATGGCTACACCTTC. This translates into CASRTQGNYGYTF. The chain uses TRBV28 and TRBJ1-2; D might be TRBD1 (5 bases). Trimming cost V 6 bases and J 2 bases, with 10 bases left between them. CDR1 is MDHEN, CDR2 SYDVKM, per germline. The CDR3 sequence is 13 residues long.